This TCR beta chain comes out of a study of cytomegalovirus exposure and HLA in healthy donors. The study's findings and limits: Both high specificity and high sensitivity reportedly marked the classifier's diagnosis of cytomegalovirus status. Association of a missense DCLRE1C variant with TCR beta V- and J-gene trimming was reported in a later analysis. Previously analyzed data showed that most TCR beta V segments were productive at a frequency of about 90% or about 30%.

With 60 Vbeta and 13 Jbeta primers, the PCR was carried out. Original methodology: A later analysis tallied about 80 million unique TCR beta chains, roughly 11 million of them shared. Sequencing was performed with immunoSEQ multiplex PCR; in TCRdb, only in-frame clones are kept and a portion is missing. V, J and clone size are those of that table, while D and trimming were read from the DNA. The top ten hold 1.5% to 2% of the sample, which has about 140,000 clones, more than 65% seen once. With respect to this clone: Its antigen is currently unknown. The same CDR3 is also encoded by other DNA sequences in this sample.

The CDR3 consists of 13 residues. The germline CDR1 and CDR2 sequences are SGHTA and FQGNSA. Trimming took off 3 bases at V and 8 bases at J, with 10 bases between the two ends. This sequence joins TRBV7-2 and TRBJ1-4; weak D call: TRBD1 (5 bases). Sequencing was performed on PBMCs. This receptor was obtained from a young woman in good health and CMV-seronegative. The CDR3 loop reads CASSFRVGEKLFF. In DNA form, the CDR3 reads TGTGCCAGCAGCTTCAGGGTTGGGGAAAAACTGTTTTTT.